Below are 27 T cell receptor beta chains sequenced from a single sample in a study of T cell responses to AZD1222 COVID-19 vaccine. This table comes from immunoSEQ multiplex PCR, and its TCRdb copy is limited to in-frame clones, with some not included. The data show roughly 150,000 clones, 80% to 95% seen once. Sample: peripheral blood, taken on day 0 of AZD1222 vaccination. The receptors come from an adult in good health.

This clone was seen once. The chain employs TRBV27 and TRBJ2-5; 7 nucleotides line up with TRBD2. This CDR3 contains 15 residues. CDR1 and CDR2 (germline): MNHEY, SMNVEV (reference sequence). With V trimmed by 5 bases and J by 4 bases, 10 bases remained unmatched. The CDR3 bases are TGTGCCAGCAGTCCGCTAAGGACTAGTGGAGAGACCCAGTACTTC. It codes for CASSPLRTSGETQYF.

The rearrangement joins TRBV6-5 to TRBJ1-2, with 8 positions matching TRBD1. The CDR3 totals 15 residues. V trimming: 2 bases; J trimming: 3 bases; junction bases outside the gene matches: 5. CDR1 is MNHEY and CDR2 is SVGAGI in the germline V gene. In DNA form, the CDR3 reads TGTGCCAGCAGTTACGCGGCAGGGGGCGACTATGGCTACACCTTC. It translates to CASSYAAGGDYGYTF.

The V gene is TRBV19, the J gene TRBJ1-6; a weak D match, TRBD1 (5 bases). V lost 5 bases and J lost 7, with 12 bases in between. This CDR3 contains 14 residues. Per germline, CDR1 LNHDA and CDR2 SQIVND (reference sequence). The CDR3: CASSLGRANSPLHF. Written as DNA, the CDR3 is TGTGCCAGTAGTCTGGGACGGGCAAATTCACCCCTCCACTTT.

The CDR3 DNA reads as TGTGCCAGCCGTACAGGGTCTCAGCCCCAGCATTTT. Its translation: CASRTGSQPQHF. The chain has TRBV6-5 and TRBJ1-5; TRBD1 might be the D (6 bases). V was shortened by 8 bases and J by 6 bases, with 11 bases between the two germline ends. This CDR3 contains 12 residues. CDR1 and CDR2 (germline): MNHEY, SVGAGI.

The genes are TRBV4-2 and TRBJ2-7, with 11 bases aligning to TRBD2. This CDR3 spans 16 amino acids. V shed 0 bases and J 4 bases; nucleotides not matched to a gene: 5. Germline assignment: CDR1 LGHNA and CDR2 YNFKEQ. DNA for the CDR3: TGTGCCAGCAGCCAAGATGTCGCTAGCGGGAGGTACGAGCAGTACTTC. It codes for CASSQDVASGRYEQYF.

This clone was seen more than once but under ten times. The chain employs TRBV10-1 and TRBJ1-2, with D hard to call. The CDR3 length is 13 residues. The V gene lost 2 bases and the J gene lost 8 bases, with 12 bases spanning the gap. Per the germline V gene, CDR1 is WNHNN and CDR2 is SYGVQD (reference sequence). The CDR3 sequence: CASSERPNGGYTF. In DNA form, the CDR3 reads TGCGCCAGCAGTGAGAGGCCGAATGGGGGCTACACCTTC.

The gene calls are TRBV5-4 and TRBJ1-5, with D possibly TRBD1 on 5 matching bases. The V gene's germline CDR1 is SGHNT and CDR2 YYREEE (reference sequence). The CDR3 totals 17 residues. V lost 1 base to trimming and J lost 0 bases, with 14 bases between them. The CDR3 protein is CASSLWGRTYSNQPQHF. The CDR3 DNA reads TGTGCCAGCAGCTTGTGGGGCAGAACGTATAGCAATCAGCCCCAGCATTTT.

The J gene is TRBJ1-3, the V gene TRBV2; D possibly corresponds to TRBD1 (5 bases). V lost 6 bases and J lost 4, with 13 bases in between. The CDR3 has 14 residues. Germline V gene lookup returns CDR1 SNHLY and CDR2 FYNNEI. The CDR3 loop reads CASRAGTEGNTIYF. The CDR3 nucleotides are TGTGCCAGCAGGGCTGGGACGGAGGGAAACACCATATATTTT. The entire variable domain, with the rest obtained from reference TRBV2 and TRBJ1-3, is as follows: EPEVTQTPSHQVTQMGQEVILRCVPISNHLYFYWYRQILGQKVEFLVSFYNNEISEKSEIFDDQFSVERPDGSNFTLKIRSTKLEDSAMYFCASRAGTEGNTIYFGEGSWLTVV.

This CDR3 reads CASSLEAGELFF. The DNA of the CDR3 is TGTGCCAGCAGCTTAGAGGCCGGGGAGCTGTTTTTT. V gene TRBV11-3 combines with J gene TRBJ2-2; D gene uncertain. Germline CDR1 and CDR2: SGHNT and YENEEA. The length of the CDR3 is 12 residues. Trimming took off 0 bases at V and 6 bases at J, with 2 bases between the two ends.

The chain couples TRBV7-8 to TRBJ2-5; D unclear. Trimming shortened V by 10 bases and J by 5 bases, and 17 bases separated the two germline ends. CDR3 length equals 13 residues. Germline CDR1 and CDR2: SGHVS and FQNEAQ. CDR3 protein: CATTNQSEETQYF. For the CDR3, the DNA is TGTGCCACCACCAATCAATCGGAGGAGACCCAGTACTTC. The full variable domain, completed using reference TRBV7-8 and TRBJ2-5, is GAGVSQSPRYKVAKRGQDVALRCDPISGHVSLFWYQQALGQGPEFLTYFQNEAQLDKSGLPSDRFFAERPEGSVSTLKIQRTQQEDSAVYLCATTNQSEETQYFGPGTRLLVL.

The V and J genes are TRBV9 and TRBJ2-2; D is unresolved. CDR3 size: 12 residues. V was clipped by 1 base and J by 7 bases, with 5 bases between them. The germline gives CDR1 SGDLS, CDR2 YYNGEE. The CDR3 spells CASSVMNGELFF. CDR3 coding DNA: TGTGCCAGCAGCGTAATGAACGGGGAGCTGTTTTTT.

This sequence joins TRBV9 and TRBJ2-7, with D unresolved. V was shortened by 0 bases and J by 7 bases, with 17 bases between the two germline ends. Per germline, CDR1 SGDLS and CDR2 YYNGEE. CDR3 size: 15 residues. CDR3 protein: CASSVGGPDRTEQYF. The CDR3 bases are TGTGCCAGCAGCGTAGGTGGGCCTGATAGAACAGAGCAGTACTTC. The full variable domain, completed using reference TRBV9 and TRBJ2-7, is DSGVTQTPKHLITATGQRVTLRCSPRSGDLSVYWYQQSLDQGLQFLIQYYNGEERAKGNILERFSAQQFPDLHSELNLSSLELGDSALYFCASSVGGPDRTEQYFGPGTRLTVT.

This clone has a single count. The chain links TRBV14 to TRBJ1-3; D remains unclear. The CDR3 runs 14 residues. The germline gives CDR1 SGHDN, CDR2 FVKESK. Trimming left V 1 base short and J 2 bases short, with 6 bases between. The CDR3 region is CASSQVFAGNTIYF. The CDR3 coding sequence is TGTGCCAGCAGCCAAGTGTTCGCTGGAAACACCATATATTTT.

CDR3 loop: CAWFRYTGELFF. The CDR3 coding sequence is TGTGCCTGGTTTCGGTACACCGGGGAGCTGTTTTTT. The rearrangement joins TRBV30 to TRBJ2-2; no reliable D call. There are 12 residues in the CDR3. The V end lost 5 bases, the J end lost 3 bases, and 7 bases lay between the germline ends. Germline CDR1 is GTSNPN and CDR2 is SVGIG (reference sequence).

The chain has TRBV7-2 and TRBJ1-6; D may be TRBD1 (5 bases). This CDR3 region has 14 residues. V was clipped by 2 bases and J by 6 bases, with 8 bases between them. Germline values: CDR1 SGHTA, CDR2 FQGNSA. The CDR3 loop is CASSLKTANSPLHF. The CDR3 DNA is TGTGCCAGCAGCTTAAAGACAGCTAATTCACCCCTCCACTTT.

The rearrangement uses TRBV2 and TRBJ1-4; D possibly corresponds to TRBD1 (6 bases). The V end lost 2 bases, the J end lost 5 bases, and 12 bases lay between the germline ends. The CDR3 is 15 amino acids. Germline CDR1 and CDR2: SNHLY and FYNNEI. The DNA for the CDR3 is TGTGCCAGCAGTGAACGACAGGACACGAATGAAAAACTGTTTTTT. Its protein is CASSERQDTNEKLFF. The complete variable domain, with remaining parts taken from reference TRBV2 and TRBJ1-4, reads EPEVTQTPSHQVTQMGQEVILRCVPISNHLYFYWYRQILGQKVEFLVSFYNNEISEKSEIFDDQFSVERPDGSNFTLKIRSTKLEDSAMYFCASSERQDTNEKLFFGSGTQLSVL.

The V gene is TRBV6-5, the J gene TRBJ2-2; D uncertain. Looked up from germline, CDR1 is MNHEY and CDR2 is SVGAGI. Trimming shortened V by 7 bases and J by 6 bases, and 15 bases separated the two germline ends. The length of the CDR3 is 14 residues. The CDR3: CASTLDGPPGELFF. Here the CDR3 DNA reads TGTGCCAGCACACTGGACGGTCCCCCCGGGGAGCTGTTTTTT.

The chain has TRBV28 and TRBJ2-1; D gene unclear. Germline V gene sequence: CDR1 MDHEN, CDR2 SYDVKM. Trimming removed 3 bases from V and 0 bases from J, with 15 bases in between. The CDR3 runs 17 residues. The CDR3 loop is CASSLWAAQSSYNEQFF. DNA of the CDR3: TGTGCCAGCAGTTTGTGGGCGGCCCAGAGCTCCTACAATGAGCAGTTCTTC.

The chain uses TRBV12-3 or TRBV12-4 and TRBJ2-2; tentatively, D is TRBD1 or TRBD2 (5 bases each). The germline V and J ends were trimmed by 6 bases and 6 bases, with 11 bases remaining between them. This CDR3 is built from 13 residues. CDR3 in DNA: TGTGCCAGCAGGTCAGGGAGTCCCGGGGAGCTGTTTTTT. Amino acid sequence: CASRSGSPGELFF.

The chain is built from TRBV12-3 or TRBV12-4 and TRBJ2-7; no clear D. V lost 3 bases and J 3 bases, leaving 9 bases between the germline ends. CDR3 length: 13 residues. The CDR3 nucleotides are TGTGCCAGCAGTTTGCGCTCGAACTACGAGCAGTACTTC. It codes for CASSLRSNYEQYF.

This clone has just one count. The chain joins TRBV18 to TRBJ1-3, with no clear D. The CDR3 sequence is 15 residues long. Germline-derived CDR1 and CDR2 are KGHSH and LQKENI. The V and J ends lost 2 bases and 1 base respectively, with 9 bases between them. CDR3 residues: CASSPKDGSGNTIYF. CDR3 nucleotides: TGTGCCAGCTCACCAAAGGACGGATCTGGAAACACCATATATTTT.

The rearrangement uses TRBV24-1 and TRBJ2-5; D is unclear. Germline assignment: CDR1 KGHDR and CDR2 SFDVKD. V dropped 3 bases and J dropped 5 bases, with 9 bases sitting between them. The CDR3 has 13 amino acids. The CDR3 DNA is TGTGCCACCAGTGATGGCTTACGGGAGACCCAGTACTTC. Protein sequence: CATSDGLRETQYF.

This rearrangement joins TRBV18 to TRBJ1-2, with a possible D match to TRBD1 (5 bases). Germline CDR1 and CDR2: KGHSH and LQKENI. The CDR3 runs to 16 residues. Between the trimmed V and J ends, which lost 2 bases and 4 bases, there was a span of 17 bases. Here the CDR3 reads CASSPYAGQESYGYTF. The CDR3 coding sequence is TGTGCCAGCTCACCATACGCAGGGCAAGAAAGCTATGGCTACACCTTC.

The chain joins TRBV27 to TRBJ2-4; D call uncertain. Trimming removed 2 bases from V and 0 bases from J, with 14 bases in between. Per the germline V gene, CDR1 is MNHEY and CDR2 is SMNVEV (reference sequence). The CDR3 is 17 amino acids. DNA of the CDR3: TGTGCCAGCAGTTTAAGTACTGGCTCTTCAGCCAAAAACATTCAGTACTTC. It codes for CASSLSTGSSAKNIQYF.

The chain employs TRBV19 and TRBJ1-2, with a tentative D call TRBD1 (6 bases). V lost 2 bases and J 6 bases, leaving 13 bases between the germline ends. Germline values: CDR1 LNHDA, CDR2 SQIVND (reference sequence). The length of the CDR3 is 14 residues. The CDR3 DNA reads as TGTGCCAGTAGTATAAGAGGGGGTCAGGATGGCTACACCTTC. Its protein product is CASSIRGGQDGYTF.

The chain combines TRBV2 with TRBJ2-7; TRBD2 agrees at 11 bases. The CDR3 has 13 residues. Losses at the gene ends were 10 bases for V and 2 bases for J; bases not matched to a gene: 4. Germline V gene data show CDR1 as SNHLY and CDR2 as FYNNEI. The CDR3 spells CATLAGGAYEQYF. The DNA for the CDR3 is TGTGCCACCTTAGCGGGAGGGGCCTACGAGCAGTACTTC.

This chain connects TRBV7-9 to TRBJ1-1; D uncertain. The CDR3 has 13 amino acids. The ends were cut back, 6 bases at V and 4 bases at J, with 12 bases in the middle. The germline CDR1 and CDR2 sequences are SEHNR and FQNEAQ (reference sequence). CDR3 DNA: TGTGCCAGCAGTCGTGACTGGGGCACTGAAGCTTTCTTT. This codes for CASSRDWGTEAFF.